Each of the 32 T cell receptor beta chains below was sequenced from the same sample in a study of PD-L1 blockade in urothelial cancer. Produced via immunoSEQ multiplex PCR; TCRdb's table is partial and in-frame only. The sample holds some 100,000 clones; 80% to 90% are singletons and the top ten take roughly 0.97%. Sample time point: pretreatment peripheral blood. Sequences were derived from PBMCs, sampled around atezolizumab (anti-PD-L1) treatment. Source of these receptors: a woman aged 80 or over with urothelial cancer.

The rearrangement links TRBV28 to TRBJ2-2; 8 bases are shared with TRBD1. Trimming removed 5 bases from V and 1 base from J; junction bases left unmatched: 9. CDR3 size: 17 residues. Per germline, CDR1 MDHEN and CDR2 SYDVKM. CDR3 sequence: CASSLTRQGLNTGELFF. CDR3 coding DNA: TGTGCCAGCAGTCTGACTCGACAGGGGCTGAACACCGGGGAGCTGTTTTTT.

In this sample, this clone turned up a few times. This rearrangement joins TRBV29-1 to TRBJ2-3; TRBD2 matches at 7 bases. The CDR3 consists of 15 residues. From germline, CDR1 is SQVTM and CDR2 ANQGSEA. The J segment lost 0 bases and the V segment lost 1 base, leaving 4 bases of the junction unmatched. CDR3 loop: CSVEVLAASTDTQYF. CDR3 nucleotide sequence: TGCAGCGTTGAAGTCCTAGCGGCTAGCACAGATACGCAGTATTTT.

The rearrangement links TRBV11-3 to TRBJ2-3, with D possibly matching TRBD1 (7 bases). The CDR3 totals 17 residues. Trimming cost V 5 bases and J 5 bases, with 23 bases left between them. CDR1 is SGHNT, CDR2 YENEEA, per germline. CDR3 amino acids: CASSLSRGRGRRDTQYF. The CDR3 coding sequence is TGTGCCAGCAGCCTTTCCCGGGGCAGGGGGAGGAGAGATACGCAGTATTTT.

V is TRBV20-1 and J is TRBJ2-5, with D possibly TRBD2 on 6 matching bases. Looked up from germline, CDR1 is DFQATT and CDR2 is SNEGSKA (reference sequence). The CDR3 is 11 amino acids. Trimming cost V 6 bases and J 11 bases, with 16 bases left between them. CDR3 DNA sequence: TGCAGTGCCAGGAGGGACTCCCAGCAGTACTTC. Its protein product is CSARRDSQQYF.

The chain recombines TRBV5-1 with TRBJ2-7; 8 nucleotides match TRBD1. The V segment lost 4 bases and the J segment 7 bases; nucleotides outside the gene matches: 13. The CDR3 runs to 15 residues. CDR1 and CDR2 (germline): SGHRS, YFSETQ. The CDR3 reads CASSTDRASPREQYF. The CDR3 DNA reads as TGCGCCAGCAGCACGGACAGGGCCTCCCCTAGGGAGCAGTACTTC. The full variable domain, rest sourced from reference TRBV5-1 and TRBJ2-7, is KAGVTQTPRYLIKTRGQQVTLSCSPISGHRSVSWYQQTPGQGLQFLFEYFSETQRNKGNFPGRFSGRQFSNSRSEMNVSTLELGDSALYLCASSTDRASPREQYFGPGTRLTVT.

In the case of this clone: At one end, the junction sequence differs from germline, possibly due to a read error. This chain uses TRBV7-9 with TRBJ2-3; D is possibly TRBD2 (6 bases). Germline CDR1 and CDR2: SEHNR and FQNEAQ (reference sequence). The CDR3 consists of 12 residues. The DNA for the CDR3 is TGTGCCAGCAGCTTAGTTGCTAGCGACCCCCATTTT. Encoded protein: CASSLVASDPHF.

The rearrangement uses TRBV28 and TRBJ1-4, with D perhaps matching TRBD1 (5 bases). Trimming removed 4 bases at V and 8 bases at J, with 20 bases between. Germline CDR1 and CDR2: MDHEN and SYDVKM. This CDR3 contains 16 residues. CDR3 loop: CASSSLRSTDREKLFF. DNA of the CDR3: TGTGCCAGCAGTTCACTCCGTTCGACAGATCGGGAAAAACTGTTTTTT.

The chain joins TRBV7-3 to TRBJ2-1; the D gene is possibly TRBD2 (5 bases). The V and J ends lost 2 bases and 1 base respectively, with 6 bases between them. The CDR3 is 14 amino acids. The germline CDR1 and CDR2 sequences are SGHTA and FQGTGA. The CDR3 loop reads CASSLSGSYNEQFF. The DNA of the CDR3 is TGTGCCAGCAGCTTATCGGGGTCCTACAATGAGCAGTTCTTC.

This clone was seen a handful of times. The gene calls are TRBV12-5 and TRBJ2-7; D possibly corresponds to TRBD1 (5 bases). The CDR3 has 12 amino acids. The V gene's germline CDR1 is LGHNT and CDR2 FRNRAP. The ends were cut back, 7 bases at V and 3 bases at J, with 10 bases in the middle. The CDR3: CASARDSYEQYF. The CDR3 bases are TGTGCTAGTGCCAGAGACAGCTACGAGCAGTACTTC.

This clone was detected only a few times. The V call is TRBV18, the J call TRBJ2-7, with D tentatively TRBD2 (6 bases). The CDR3 spans 15 residues. Trimming removed 0 bases at V and 7 bases at J, with 16 bases between. From germline, CDR1 is KGHSH and CDR2 LQKENI. As DNA, the CDR3 is TGTGCCAGCTCACCACCCCGGGGAGGCGAGAGGGAGCAGTACTTC. The encoded protein is CASSPPRGGEREQYF.

This rearrangement joins TRBV9 to TRBJ2-2; the D gene is possibly TRBD2 (5 bases). This CDR3 has 16 residues. CDR1 SGDLS and CDR2 YYNGEE come from the germline V gene. With 0 bases removed from V and 4 bases from J, the gap between germline ends came to 13 bases. The CDR3 DNA reads as TGTGCCAGCAGCGTAGCGGGGTTGTATGGCACCGGGGAGCTGTTTTTT. It encodes CASSVAGLYGTGELFF.

The gene calls are TRBV5-1 and TRBJ1-5; no reliable D call. Germline assignment: CDR1 SGHRS and CDR2 YFSETQ. There are 15 residues in the CDR3. The V gene lost 4 bases and the J gene lost 0 bases, with 11 bases spanning the gap. Here the CDR3 DNA reads TGCGCCAGCAGCGTGGGAGGAGATAGCAATCAGCCCCAGCATTTT. Translating gives CASSVGGDSNQPQHF.

This clone was seen just once. This chain connects TRBV6-1 to TRBJ1-3; 7 nucleotides align to TRBD2. The J call could be wrong; TRBJ2-2 is a better fit for the DNA end. Germline V CDR1 and CDR2: MNHNS, SASEGT. This CDR3 is 15 amino acids long. CDR3 residues: CASSGASGNTGELFF. CDR3 coding DNA: TGTGCCAGCAGTGGGGCTAGCGGGAACACCGGGGAGCTGTTTTTT.

The chain joins TRBV11-2 to TRBJ2-5, with TRBD2 identical over 7 bases. Germline trimming cut 1 base from V and 1 base from J; bases unmatched to any gene: 3. CDR1 and CDR2 (germline): SGHAT, FQNNGV. The CDR3 covers 15 residues. CDR3 sequence: CASSLGPGGQETQYF. CDR3 DNA: TGTGCCAGCAGCTTAGGTCCGGGGGGCCAAGAGACCCAGTACTTC.

This chain connects TRBV5-1 to TRBJ2-6; D is possibly TRBD2 (6 bases). The germline V and J ends were trimmed by 4 bases and 2 bases, with 19 bases remaining between them. CDR1 SGHRS and CDR2 YFSETQ come from the germline V gene. CDR3 length: 18 amino acids. The CDR3 protein is CASSPRVGGSAGANVLTF. As DNA, the CDR3 is TGCGCCAGCAGCCCCCGGGTCGGGGGTTCGGCTGGGGCCAACGTCCTGACTTTC.

The chain has TRBV7-3 and TRBJ2-1, with 7 bases that match TRBD1. The trim removed 6 bases at V and 6 bases at J, leaving 2 bases unmatched. This CDR3 spans 12 amino acids. The V gene's germline CDR1 is SGHTA and CDR2 FQGTGA. The CDR3 DNA reads as TGTGCCAGCAGTTCAGGGGGCAATGAGCAGTTCTTC. It yields the protein CASSSGGNEQFF.

The CDR3 nucleotides read TGTGCCAGCTCGCCTCAGGGGCAGGGTAACATTCAGTACTTC. Its protein product is CASSPQGQGNIQYF. The genes are TRBV18 and TRBJ2-4; D is perhaps TRBD1 (6 bases). The CDR3 contains 14 residues. Germline CDR1 is KGHSH and CDR2 is LQKENI. The germline V and J ends were trimmed by 6 bases and 7 bases, with 16 bases remaining between them.

The V gene is TRBV19, the J gene TRBJ1-2, with D hard to call. Germline V gene lookup returns CDR1 LNHDA and CDR2 SQIVND (reference sequence). The CDR3 runs to 13 residues. V dropped 0 bases and J dropped 2 bases, with 4 bases sitting between them. The CDR3 region is CASSIDRNYGYTF. CDR3 coding DNA: TGTGCCAGTAGTATAGACAGAAACTATGGCTACACCTTC.

The V call is TRBV6-6, the J call TRBJ2-2; 11 positions match TRBD2. The CDR3 contains 15 residues. CDR1 and CDR2 from the germline V gene are MNHNY and SVGAGI (reference sequence). The V segment lost 6 bases and the J segment 7 bases; nucleotides outside the gene matches: 7. The CDR3 is CASSLAGGNVGELFF. CDR3 bases: TGTGCCAGCAGCCTAGCGGGAGGAAATGTCGGGGAGCTGTTTTTT.

J is TRBJ2-1 and V is TRBV11-2, with 8 bases that match TRBD2. Germline values: CDR1 SGHAT, CDR2 FQNNGV. This CDR3 contains 16 residues. The ends lost 4 bases at V and 2 bases at J; junction bases unmatched: 7. The CDR3 DNA reads as TGTGCCAGCAGCTATCCAATTAGCGGGACCTACAATGAGCAGTTCTTC. Protein sequence: CASSYPISGTYNEQFF.

The rearrangement uses TRBV5-1 and TRBJ1-2; 8 bases align to TRBD1. The CDR3 totals 15 residues. Germline V gene lookup returns CDR1 SGHRS and CDR2 YFSETQ. Losses at the gene ends were 4 bases for V and 4 bases for J; bases not matched to a gene: 9. The CDR3 bases are TGCGCCAGCAGCCCTGGACAGGGAGTAAGCTATGGCTACACCTTC. This gives the protein CASSPGQGVSYGYTF.

This chain links TRBV6-6 with TRBJ2-4; 7 positions match TRBD2. CDR1 and CDR2 (germline): MNHNY, SVGAGI (reference sequence). The CDR3 has 13 amino acids. V lost 5 bases to trimming and J lost 9 bases; unmatched junction nucleotides: 7. The CDR3 DNA reads as TGTGCCAGCAGTAATGGGGGGGGTGGCATTCAGTACTTC. This encodes CASSNGGGGIQYF.

The rearrangement uses TRBV30 and TRBJ2-3; TRBD2 matches at 7 bases. Per the germline V gene, CDR1 is GTSNPN and CDR2 is SVGIG (reference sequence). This CDR3 contains 14 residues. Trimming at V came to 8 bases and at J to 2 bases, leaving 10 bases not matched to a gene. The CDR3 protein is CAAPLGGTTDTQYF. CDR3 coding DNA: TGTGCCGCCCCGCTGGGAGGGACCACAGATACGCAGTATTTT. Filled out from reference TRBV30 and TRBJ2-3, the complete variable domain reads SQTIHQWPATLVQPVGSPLSLECTVEGTSNPNLYWYRQAAGRGLQLLFYSVGIGQISSEVPQNLSASRPQDRQFILSSKKLLLSDSGFYLCAAPLGGTTDTQYFGPGTRLTVL.

The CDR3 DNA reads as TGTGCCAGCAGCCCCCCGGGGATCGATAATGAAAAACTGTTTTTT. Translating it yields CASSPPGIDNEKLFF. The chain joins TRBV28 to TRBJ1-4; no definite D call. V gave up 6 bases and J gave up 4 bases, with 15 bases separating them. The germline gives CDR1 MDHEN, CDR2 SYDVKM. This CDR3 contains 15 residues.

This chain joins TRBV6-5 and TRBJ1-2; perhaps TRBD1 as D (6 bases). There are 13 residues in the CDR3. V was pared by 6 bases and J by 5 bases, with 13 bases between. Germline V gene data show CDR1 as MNHEY and CDR2 as SVGAGI. CDR3 sequence reads: CASRATGLYGYTF. For the CDR3, the DNA is TGTGCCAGCAGGGCAACAGGGCTTTATGGCTACACCTTC.

The rearrangement links TRBV30 to TRBJ2-1; TRBD2 agrees at 14 bases. There are 14 residues in the CDR3. V shed 1 base and J 14 bases; nucleotides not matched to a gene: 7. Looked up from germline, CDR1 is GTSNPN and CDR2 is SVGIG (reference sequence). CDR3 amino acids: CAWSEAGLAGAEFF. The CDR3, as DNA: TGTGCCTGGAGTGAAGCGGGACTAGCGGGAGCGGAGTTCTTC. The whole variable domain, remainder taken from reference TRBV30 and TRBJ2-1, is SQTIHQWPATLVQPVGSPLSLECTVEGTSNPNLYWYRQAAGRGLQLLFYSVGIGQISSEVPQNLSASRPQDRQFILSSKKLLLSDSGFYLCAWSEAGLAGAEFFGPGTRLTVL.

This chain links TRBV5-4 with TRBJ2-1; 10 positions match TRBD2. The length of the CDR3 is 15 residues. The V gene's germline CDR1 is SGHNT and CDR2 YYREEE (reference sequence). With V trimmed by 2 bases and J by 7 bases, 6 bases remained unmatched. CDR3 residues: CASSLAGGPGNEQFF. The CDR3 nucleotides read TGTGCCAGCAGCTTAGCGGGAGGGCCAGGGAATGAGCAGTTCTTC.

The rearrangement links TRBV27 to TRBJ2-1; possible D gene TRBD2, 5 bases. The V gene's germline CDR1 is MNHEY and CDR2 SMNVEV (reference sequence). This CDR3 region has 15 residues. Trimming removed 7 bases at V and 1 base at J, with 14 bases between. Here the CDR3 reads CASTPLGDSYNEQFF. The CDR3 DNA is TGTGCCAGCACCCCACTCGGGGATTCCTACAATGAGCAGTTCTTC.

This clone came up a few times. The DNA of the CDR3 is TGTGCCTGGAGTACAAAGGCCAGGGCGAACACCATATATTTT. It specifies CAWSTKARANTIYF. The J gene is TRBJ1-3, the V gene TRBV30; possible D gene TRBD1, 5 bases. Germline V lookup: CDR1 GTSNPN, CDR2 SVGIG (reference sequence). The CDR3 contains 14 residues. Trimming took off 2 bases at V and 7 bases at J, with 15 bases between the two ends. The full variable domain, rest sourced from reference TRBV30 and TRBJ1-3, is SQTIHQWPATLVQPVGSPLSLECTVEGTSNPNLYWYRQAAGRGLQLLFYSVGIGQISSEVPQNLSASRPQDRQFILSSKKLLLSDSGFYLCAWSTKARANTIYFGEGSWLTVV.

This rearrangement joins TRBV9 to TRBJ1-1; 8 bases align to TRBD1. The CDR3 length is 15 residues. V was pared by 3 bases and J by 2 bases, with 6 bases of the junction left unmatched. Per germline, CDR1 SGDLS and CDR2 YYNGEE. Here the CDR3 reads CASSGRTGPNTEAFF. The CDR3 DNA follows: TGTGCCAGCAGCGGACGGACAGGGCCAAACACTGAAGCTTTCTTT.

This clone was found once. The V and J genes are TRBV11-2 and TRBJ2-7; 10 bases are a match to TRBD2. Germline CDR1 is SGHAT and CDR2 is FQNNGV. The CDR3 is 15 amino acids. J gave up 4 bases and V 1 base, and 4 bases lay outside the gene matches. CDR3 residues: CASSLGASGSYEQYF. CDR3 in DNA: TGTGCCAGCAGCTTAGGGGCTAGCGGGAGTTACGAGCAGTACTTC.

The chain is built from TRBV4-1 and TRBJ2-7, with D perhaps matching TRBD2 (5 bases). Per the germline V gene, CDR1 is MGHRA and CDR2 is YSYEKL. V was trimmed by 1 base and J by 7 bases, leaving 20 bases between them. CDR3 length equals 16 residues. The chain's CDR3 is CASSQVLGPGMREQYF. The CDR3 coding sequence is TGCGCCAGCAGCCAAGTCTTGGGTCCGGGGATGAGGGAGCAGTACTTC.